These T cell receptor beta chains were read from a single sample in a study of blood T cell repertoires in COVID-19. Sequencing used immunoSEQ multiplex PCR; TCRdb keeps in-frame clones, though not all of them. The table records 410,000 or so clones, 75% to 90% of them present only once. Sequencing was done on a sample of peripheral blood. The origin of the receptors is a woman aged 25 to 39 with active or convalescent COVID-19. CDR3s include the opening cysteine and the closing phenylalanine or tryptophan. A D gene is named only where the DNA matches it firmly. Some rows have no size entry. The others give once, few or many, or a class for an expanded clone.

d_call: NA; v_call: TRBV19; clone_size: NA; j_call: TRBJ2-4; cdr3_nt: TGTGCCAGTGGTCCGGGACAAGACATTCAGTACTTC; cdr3_aa: CASGPGQDIQYF
d_call: TRBD1; v_call: TRBV2; clone_size: NA; j_call: TRBJ2-7; cdr3_nt: TGTGCCAGCGGGGAAACAGGGGGCGTCGACTACGAGCAGTACTTC; cdr3_aa: CASGETGGVDYEQYF
d_call: TRBD1; v_call: TRBV27; clone_size: NA; j_call: TRBJ2-7; cdr3_nt: TGTGCCAGCAGTTTAAACAGGGGTGGACCTAGGCTCGAGCAGTACTTC; cdr3_aa: CASSLNRGGPRLEQYF
d_call: TRBD1; v_call: TRBV5-8; clone_size: NA; j_call: TRBJ2-1; cdr3_nt: TGTGCCAGCAGCTTGTCCCCCGGACAGGGGAGAATTGTAAATGAGCAGTTCTTC; cdr3_aa: CASSLSPGQGRIVNEQFF
d_call: NA; v_call: TRBV7-9; clone_size: NA; j_call: TRBJ1-6; cdr3_nt: TGTGCCAGCAGCTTATTTGGCCGGGGGAATTTGTCACCCCTCCACTTT; cdr3_aa: CASSLFGRGNLSPLHF
d_call: TRBD1; v_call: TRBV18; clone_size: NA; j_call: TRBJ2-7; cdr3_nt: TGTGCCAGCTCACCCCGGGACAGAAAACCCTACGAGCAGTACTTC; cdr3_aa: CASSPRDRKPYEQYF
d_call: TRBD1; v_call: TRBV24-1; clone_size: NA; j_call: TRBJ1-2; cdr3_nt: TGTGCCACCAGTGACACAGGGGGCACTAACTATGGCTACACCTTC; cdr3_aa: CATSDTGGTNYGYTF
d_call: NA; v_call: TRBV20-1; clone_size: few; j_call: TRBJ2-7; cdr3_nt: TGCAGTGCTAGTACGAGGGACACCACCTCCTACGAGCAGTACTTC; cdr3_aa: CSASTRDTTSYEQYF
d_call: TRBD1; v_call: TRBV3-1/TRBV3-2; clone_size: NA; j_call: TRBJ1-5; cdr3_nt: TGTGCCAGCAGCCAAGAGGACAGGGCTGTGTGCAATCAGCCCCAGCATTTT; cdr3_aa: CASSQEDRAVCNQPQHF
d_call: NA; v_call: TRBV11-2; clone_size: NA; j_call: TRBJ2-1; cdr3_nt: TGTGCCAGCAGCTTAGTAGCGGCGGTATCCTACAATGAGCAGTTCTTC; cdr3_aa: CASSLVAAVSYNEQFF
d_call: NA; v_call: TRBV19; clone_size: NA; j_call: TRBJ1-3; cdr3_nt: TGTGCCAGTAGTATACCACAGGGCTTTGGAAACACCATATATTTT; cdr3_aa: CASSIPQGFGNTIYF
d_call: NA; v_call: TRBV6-9; clone_size: once; j_call: TRBJ2-7; cdr3_nt: TGTGCCAGCAGTTCTCCAGGCCACTACGAGCAGTACTTC; cdr3_aa: CASSSPGHYEQYF
d_call: TRBD1; v_call: TRBV6-5; clone_size: NA; j_call: TRBJ2-7; cdr3_nt: TGTGCCAGCCATGAAACAGGGGGCTGGGACGAGCAGTACTTC; cdr3_aa: CASHETGGWDEQYF
d_call: NA; v_call: TRBV18; clone_size: NA; j_call: TRBJ2-2; cdr3_nt: TGTGCCAGCTCACCCCAGGCGGGACGTTACACCGGGGAGCTGTTTTTT; cdr3_aa: CASSPQAGRYTGELFF
d_call: NA; v_call: TRBV19; clone_size: NA; j_call: TRBJ2-1; cdr3_nt: TGTGCCAGTAGTATAGATCCTGGCGGCGGACAGACCTACAATGAGCAGTTCTTC; cdr3_aa: CASSIDPGGGQTYNEQFF
d_call: NA; v_call: TRBV12-3/TRBV12-4; clone_size: NA; j_call: TRBJ2-7; cdr3_nt: TGTGCCAGCACCCCGGGGGTAGACTACGAGCAGTACTTC; cdr3_aa: CASTPGVDYEQYF
d_call: TRBD2; v_call: TRBV3-1/TRBV3-2; clone_size: NA; j_call: TRBJ2-7; cdr3_nt: TGTGCCAGCAGCCTAACACCGGGACTAGCGGGAGACGAGCAGTACTTC; cdr3_aa: CASSLTPGLAGDEQYF
d_call: NA; v_call: TRBV15; clone_size: NA; j_call: TRBJ1-1; cdr3_nt: TGTGCCACCAGCAGTGTGCAGATGAACACTGAAGCTTTCTTT; cdr3_aa: CATSSVQMNTEAFF
d_call: TRBD2; v_call: TRBV5-1; clone_size: once; j_call: TRBJ2-1; cdr3_nt: TGCGCCAGCAGCTTGAGGTTAGGGACTAGCGGGAGGGATGAGCAGTTCTTC; cdr3_aa: CASSLRLGTSGRDEQFF
d_call: TRBD2; v_call: TRBV5-5; clone_size: NA; j_call: TRBJ2-7; cdr3_nt: TGTGCCAGCAGATCAGGACTAGCGGGAGTGGGCGAGCAGTACTTC; cdr3_aa: CASRSGLAGVGEQYF
d_call: NA; v_call: TRBV29-1; clone_size: NA; j_call: TRBJ1-2; cdr3_nt: TGCAGCGTTGATTCCGTCTTGGCAGGGGTGGGATATGGCTACACCTTC; cdr3_aa: CSVDSVLAGVGYGYTF
d_call: NA; v_call: TRBV7-6; clone_size: NA; j_call: TRBJ2-1; cdr3_nt: TGTGCCAGCAGCTTATCTAGTGGGAGCAATGAGCAGTTCTTC; cdr3_aa: CASSLSSGSNEQFF
d_call: NA; v_call: TRBV2; clone_size: NA; j_call: TRBJ1-4; cdr3_nt: TGTGCCAGGAGAAACGGTCCTAATGAAAAACTGTTTTTT; cdr3_aa: CARRNGPNEKLFF
d_call: TRBD1; v_call: TRBV5-8; clone_size: NA; j_call: TRBJ1-2; cdr3_nt: TGTGCCAGCAACGGGGACAGGGGGTATGGCTACACCTTC; cdr3_aa: CASNGDRGYGYTF
d_call: NA; v_call: TRBV15; clone_size: NA; j_call: TRBJ2-7; cdr3_nt: TGTGCCACCAGCAGACCACAGGGTTACGAGCAGTACTTC; cdr3_aa: CATSRPQGYEQYF
d_call: NA; v_call: TRBV2; clone_size: few; j_call: TRBJ2-1; cdr3_nt: TGTGCCAGCAGTGACCTGAATCACTCGGGGTTGGACGATGAGCAGTTCTTC; cdr3_aa: CASSDLNHSGLDDEQFF
d_call: TRBD2; v_call: TRBV10-3; clone_size: NA; j_call: TRBJ2-1; cdr3_nt: TGTGCCATCAGTGTTGGCGGGGGGACTTCCTACAATGAGCAGTTCTTC; cdr3_aa: CAISVGGGTSYNEQFF
d_call: TRBD1; v_call: TRBV6-5; clone_size: NA; j_call: TRBJ1-2; cdr3_nt: TGTGCCAGCAGTTACTCCCCCCGGGACAGGGATGGCTACACCTTC; cdr3_aa: CASSYSPRDRDGYTF
d_call: NA; v_call: TRBV6-1; clone_size: NA; j_call: TRBJ1-2; cdr3_nt: TGTGCCAGCAGTGAAGGGCCAGGGTCCTACACCTTC; cdr3_aa: CASSEGPGSYTF
d_call: TRBD2; v_call: TRBV3-1/TRBV3-2; clone_size: NA; j_call: TRBJ2-5; cdr3_nt: TGTGCCAGCAGCCAAGATACCCTAGCGGAACGATTGGCCCAGTACTTC; cdr3_aa: CASSQDTLAERLAQYF
d_call: TRBD2; v_call: TRBV27; clone_size: few; j_call: TRBJ2-7; cdr3_nt: TGTGCCAGCAAATCTTTGGCTAGCGGTCAAAAGGAGTACTTC; cdr3_aa: CASKSLASGQKEYF
d_call: NA; v_call: TRBV5-4; clone_size: few; j_call: TRBJ1-2; cdr3_nt: TGTGCCATGCAGGCTAACTATGGCTACACCTTC; cdr3_aa: CAMQANYGYTF
d_call: NA; v_call: TRBV6-5; clone_size: NA; j_call: TRBJ1-5; cdr3_nt: TGTGCCAGCAGTCCATGGGACACTCACAATCAGCCCCAGCATTTT; cdr3_aa: CASSPWDTHNQPQHF
d_call: TRBD2; v_call: TRBV2; clone_size: NA; j_call: TRBJ2-1; cdr3_nt: TGTGCCAGCAGTGAATGGTTGAGACTAGCGGGAGAATCGGGCTATGAGCAGTTCTTC; cdr3_aa: CASSEWLRLAGESGYEQFF
d_call: NA; v_call: TRBV12-3/TRBV12-4; clone_size: once; j_call: TRBJ1-1; cdr3_nt: TGTGCCAGCAGTTCCCCCGGGAACACTGAAGCTTTCTTT; cdr3_aa: CASSSPGNTEAFF
d_call: TRBD1; v_call: TRBV19; clone_size: NA; j_call: TRBJ2-4; cdr3_nt: TGTGCCAGTAGCGCGGGACAGGGGAGAATAGGCGGTCAGTACTTC; cdr3_aa: CASSAGQGRIGGQYF
d_call: TRBD1; v_call: TRBV12-5; clone_size: once; j_call: TRBJ1-2; cdr3_nt: TGTGCTAGTGGTTTGGGTGACAGGGGACGGGTCGTGGATGGCTACACCTTC; cdr3_aa: CASGLGDRGRVVDGYTF
d_call: NA; v_call: TRBV27; clone_size: NA; j_call: TRBJ2-1; cdr3_nt: TGTGCCAGCAGTTCACCAAGAACCGGGACTCACCTCTACAATGAGCAGTTCTTC; cdr3_aa: CASSSPRTGTHLYNEQFF
d_call: NA; v_call: TRBV2; clone_size: NA; j_call: TRBJ1-1; cdr3_nt: TGTGCCAGCAGTGAAGTGAGGGGGGAAGCTTTCTTT; cdr3_aa: CASSEVRGEAFF
d_call: NA; v_call: TRBV20-1; clone_size: NA; j_call: TRBJ1-1; cdr3_nt: TGCAGTGCTAGTTCCGGGAGTGACACTGAAGCTTTCTTT; cdr3_aa: CSASSGSDTEAFF
d_call: NA; v_call: TRBV19; clone_size: NA; j_call: TRBJ1-6; cdr3_nt: TGTGCCAGTCAAGGGAACAAGGACAGATTGAGCTCCTATAATTCACCCCTCCACTTT; cdr3_aa: CASQGNKDRLSSYNSPLHF
d_call: NA; v_call: TRBV12-5; clone_size: NA; j_call: TRBJ2-7; cdr3_nt: TGTGCTAGTGGTTTTGGCAGATCCTACGAGCAGTACTTC; cdr3_aa: CASGFGRSYEQYF
d_call: NA; v_call: TRBV30; clone_size: NA; j_call: TRBJ1-6; cdr3_nt: TGTGCCTGGAGCATCAATTCACCCCTCCACTTT; cdr3_aa: CAWSINSPLHF
d_call: TRBD1; v_call: TRBV18; clone_size: NA; j_call: TRBJ1-2; cdr3_nt: TGTGCCAGCTCACCAGGGACAGACCTTAACTATGGCTACACCTTC; cdr3_aa: CASSPGTDLNYGYTF
d_call: NA; v_call: TRBV5-1; clone_size: NA; j_call: TRBJ2-2; cdr3_nt: TGCGCCAGCAGTTCTACAGGGATAGACACCGGGGAGCTGTTTTTT; cdr3_aa: CASSSTGIDTGELFF
d_call: TRBD2; v_call: TRBV18; clone_size: few; j_call: TRBJ2-2; cdr3_nt: TGTGCCAGCTCACCAGCGGGAGAGAACACCGGGGAGCTGTTTTTT; cdr3_aa: CASSPAGENTGELFF
d_call: TRBD1; v_call: TRBV6-6; clone_size: NA; j_call: TRBJ1-5; cdr3_nt: TGTGCCAGCAGTTACGGCAGGGGGCCCAGCAATCAGCCCCAGCATTTT; cdr3_aa: CASSYGRGPSNQPQHF
d_call: TRBD1; v_call: TRBV9; clone_size: NA; j_call: TRBJ1-6; cdr3_nt: TGTGCCAGCAGCGCCCCGACAGGGGGCGGTAATTCACCCCTCCACTTT; cdr3_aa: CASSAPTGGGNSPLHF
d_call: TRBD1; v_call: TRBV7-9; clone_size: NA; j_call: TRBJ2-6; cdr3_nt: TGTGCCAGCAGCTTAGTGGGACAGGGCTTTGGGGCCAACGTCCTGACTTTC; cdr3_aa: CASSLVGQGFGANVLTF
d_call: NA; v_call: TRBV7-7; clone_size: NA; j_call: TRBJ2-2; cdr3_nt: TGTGCCAGCAGCTTAGCACCCGTGGACTTCGCGAACACCGGGGAGCTGTTTTTT; cdr3_aa: CASSLAPVDFANTGELFF
d_call: TRBD2; v_call: TRBV19; clone_size: NA; j_call: TRBJ2-5; cdr3_nt: TGTGCCAGTAGTAAACGGACTAGCGGGAGAGAGACCCAGTACTTC; cdr3_aa: CASSKRTSGRETQYF
d_call: TRBD1; v_call: TRBV7-9; clone_size: NA; j_call: TRBJ2-1; cdr3_nt: TGTGCCAGCAGCTTAATAGAAAGACAGGGCTTAGGCAATGAGCAGTTCTTC; cdr3_aa: CASSLIERQGLGNEQFF